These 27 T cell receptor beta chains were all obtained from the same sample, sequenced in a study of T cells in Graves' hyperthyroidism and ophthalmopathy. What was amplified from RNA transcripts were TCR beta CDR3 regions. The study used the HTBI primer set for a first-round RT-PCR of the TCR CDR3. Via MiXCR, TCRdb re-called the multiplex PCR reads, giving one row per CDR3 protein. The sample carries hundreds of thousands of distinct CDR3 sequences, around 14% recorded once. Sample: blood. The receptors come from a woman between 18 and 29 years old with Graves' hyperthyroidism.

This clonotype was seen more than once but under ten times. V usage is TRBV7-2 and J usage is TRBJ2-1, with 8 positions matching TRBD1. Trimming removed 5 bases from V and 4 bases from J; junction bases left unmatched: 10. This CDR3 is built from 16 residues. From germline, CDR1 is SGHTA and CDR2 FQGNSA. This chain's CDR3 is CASSHSDRGLYNEQFF. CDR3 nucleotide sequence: TGTGCCAGCAGCCACTCCGACAGGGGATTGTACAATGAGCAGTTCTTC. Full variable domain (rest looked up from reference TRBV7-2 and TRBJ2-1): GAGVSQSPSNKVTEKGKDVELRCDPISGHTALYWYRQSLGQGLEFLIYFQGNSAPDKSGLPSDRFSAERTGGSVSTLTIQRTQQEDSAVYLCASSHSDRGLYNEQFFGPGTRLTVL.

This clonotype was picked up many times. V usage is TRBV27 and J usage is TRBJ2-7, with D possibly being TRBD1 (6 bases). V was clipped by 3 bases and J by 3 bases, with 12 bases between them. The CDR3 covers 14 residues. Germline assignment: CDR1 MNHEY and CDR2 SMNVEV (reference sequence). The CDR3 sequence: CASSLQGPRYEQYF. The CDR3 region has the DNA TGTGCCAGCAGTTTGCAGGGGCCGCGCTACGAGCAGTACTTC.

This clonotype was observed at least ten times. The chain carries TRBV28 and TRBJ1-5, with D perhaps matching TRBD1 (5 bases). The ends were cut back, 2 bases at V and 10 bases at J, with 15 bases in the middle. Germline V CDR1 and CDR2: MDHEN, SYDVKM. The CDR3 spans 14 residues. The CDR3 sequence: CASSLPSGTVPQHF. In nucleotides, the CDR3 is TGTGCCAGCAGTTTACCGTCGGGGACCGTACCCCAGCATTTT.

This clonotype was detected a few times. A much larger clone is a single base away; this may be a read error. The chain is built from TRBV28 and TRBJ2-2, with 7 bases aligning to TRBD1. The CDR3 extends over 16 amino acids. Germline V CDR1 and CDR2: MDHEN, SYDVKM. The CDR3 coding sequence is TGTGCCAGCAGTTTATCGACAGGGCTCGGCACCGGGGAGCTGCTTTTT. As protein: CASSLSTGLGTGELLF. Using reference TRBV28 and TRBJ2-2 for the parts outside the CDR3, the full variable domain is DVKVTQSSRYLVKRTGEKVFLECVQDMDHENMFWYRQDPGLGLRLIYFSYDVKMKEKGDIPEGYSVSREKKERFSLILESASTNQTSMYLCASSLSTGLGTGELLFGEGSRLTVL.

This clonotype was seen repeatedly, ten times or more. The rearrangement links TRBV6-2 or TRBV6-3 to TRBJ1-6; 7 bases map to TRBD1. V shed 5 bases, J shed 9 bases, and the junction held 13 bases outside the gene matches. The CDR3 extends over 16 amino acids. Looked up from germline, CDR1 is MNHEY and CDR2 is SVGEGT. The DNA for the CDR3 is TGTGCCAGCAGTCCAAGACAGGGCGGGTTCTCTTCACCCCTCCACTTT. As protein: CASSPRQGGFSSPLHF.

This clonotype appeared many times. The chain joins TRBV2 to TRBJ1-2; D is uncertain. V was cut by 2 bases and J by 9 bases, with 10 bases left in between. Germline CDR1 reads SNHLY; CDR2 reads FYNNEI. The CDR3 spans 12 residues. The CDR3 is CASSEWSESYTF. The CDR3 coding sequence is TGTGCCAGCAGTGAATGGTCAGAAAGCTACACCTTC. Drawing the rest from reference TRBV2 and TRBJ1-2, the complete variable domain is EPEVTQTPSHQVTQMGQEVILRCVPISNHLYFYWYRQILGQKVEFLVSFYNNEISEKSEIFDDQFSVERPDGSNFTLKIRSTKLEDSAMYFCASSEWSESYTFGSGTRLTVV.

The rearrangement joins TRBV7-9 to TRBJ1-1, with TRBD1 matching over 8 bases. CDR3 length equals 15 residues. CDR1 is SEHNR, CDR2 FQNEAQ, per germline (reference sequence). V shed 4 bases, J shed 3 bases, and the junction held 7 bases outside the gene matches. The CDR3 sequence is CASSSGQGADTEAFF. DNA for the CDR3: TGTGCCAGCAGCTCCGGGCAGGGGGCGGACACTGAAGCTTTCTTT.

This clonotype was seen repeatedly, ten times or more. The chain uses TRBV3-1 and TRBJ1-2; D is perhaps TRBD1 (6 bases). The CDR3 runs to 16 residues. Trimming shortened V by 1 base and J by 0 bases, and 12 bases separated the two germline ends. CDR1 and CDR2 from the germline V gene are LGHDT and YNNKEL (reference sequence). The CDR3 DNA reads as TGTGCCAGCAGCCAAGGAAAGACAGGTCCTAACTATGGCTACACCTTC. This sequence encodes CASSQGKTGPNYGYTF.

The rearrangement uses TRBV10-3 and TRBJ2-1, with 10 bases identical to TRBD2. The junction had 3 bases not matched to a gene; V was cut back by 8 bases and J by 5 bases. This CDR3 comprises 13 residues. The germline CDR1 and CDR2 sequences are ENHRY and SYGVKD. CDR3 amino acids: CAIGLAADNEQFF. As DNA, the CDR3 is TGTGCCATCGGACTAGCGGCAGACAATGAGCAGTTCTTC.

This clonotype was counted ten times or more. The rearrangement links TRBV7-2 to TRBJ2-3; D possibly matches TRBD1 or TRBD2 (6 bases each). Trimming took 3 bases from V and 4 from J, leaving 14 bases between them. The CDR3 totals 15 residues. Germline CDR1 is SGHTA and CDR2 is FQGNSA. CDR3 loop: CASSLGGERADTQYF. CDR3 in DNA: TGTGCCAGCAGCTTGGGGGGCGAACGGGCAGATACGCAGTATTTT.

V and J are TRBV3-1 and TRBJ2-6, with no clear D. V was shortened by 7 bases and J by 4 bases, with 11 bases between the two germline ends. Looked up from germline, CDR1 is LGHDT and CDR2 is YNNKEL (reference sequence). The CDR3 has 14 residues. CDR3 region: CASKSEVGANVLTF. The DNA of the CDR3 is TGTGCCAGCAAATCCGAAGTGGGGGCCAACGTCCTGACTTTC.

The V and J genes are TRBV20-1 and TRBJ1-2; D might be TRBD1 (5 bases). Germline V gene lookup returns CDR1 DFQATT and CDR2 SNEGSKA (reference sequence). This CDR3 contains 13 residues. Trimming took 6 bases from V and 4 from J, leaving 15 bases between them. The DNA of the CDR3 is TGCAGTGCACTACCTGCAGGGTCCTATGGCTACACCTTC. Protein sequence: CSALPAGSYGYTF.

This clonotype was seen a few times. In DNA form, the CDR3 reads TGCAGTGCGAAGTGGGGGACAGGGGTCAATCAGCCCCAGCATTTT. Its protein product is CSAKWGTGVNQPQHF. The rearrangement uses TRBV20-1 and TRBJ1-5, with 10 bases fitting TRBD1. J gave up 3 bases and V 6 bases, and 8 bases lay outside the gene matches. The CDR3 length is 15 residues. CDR1 is DFQATT, CDR2 SNEGSKA, per germline (reference sequence).

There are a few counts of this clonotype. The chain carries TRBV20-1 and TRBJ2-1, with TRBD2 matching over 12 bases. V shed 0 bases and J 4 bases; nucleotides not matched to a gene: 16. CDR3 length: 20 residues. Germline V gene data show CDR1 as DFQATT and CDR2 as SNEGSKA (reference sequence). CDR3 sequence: CSARDPRGLAGGPSYNEQFF. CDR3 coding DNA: TGCAGTGCTAGAGACCCCCGAGGGCTAGCGGGAGGGCCCTCGTACAATGAGCAGTTCTTC.

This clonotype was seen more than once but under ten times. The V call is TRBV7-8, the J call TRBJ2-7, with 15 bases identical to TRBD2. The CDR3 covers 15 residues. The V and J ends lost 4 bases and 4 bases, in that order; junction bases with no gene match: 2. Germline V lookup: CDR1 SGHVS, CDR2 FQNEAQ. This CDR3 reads CASSSGLAGGYEQYF. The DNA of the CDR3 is TGTGCCAGCAGCTCCGGACTAGCGGGGGGGTACGAGCAGTACTTC.

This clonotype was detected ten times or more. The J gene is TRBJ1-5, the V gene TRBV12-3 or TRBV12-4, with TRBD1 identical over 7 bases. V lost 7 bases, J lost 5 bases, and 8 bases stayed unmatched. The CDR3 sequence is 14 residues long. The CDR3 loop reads CASKPGQTDQPQHF. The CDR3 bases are TGTGCCAGCAAACCGGGACAGACAGATCAGCCCCAGCATTTT.

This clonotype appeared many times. The CDR3 bases are TGTGCCAGCAGTCTCCCCGGGACTAGCGGGAGCGATGAGCAGTTCTTC. Translating gives CASSLPGTSGSDEQFF. V gene TRBV3-1 combines with J gene TRBJ2-1; 14 bases are a match to TRBD2. After removal of 6 bases from V and 8 bases from J, the junction contained 9 bases not matched to a gene. This CDR3 spans 16 amino acids. Germline V CDR1 and CDR2: LGHDT, YNNKEL (reference sequence).

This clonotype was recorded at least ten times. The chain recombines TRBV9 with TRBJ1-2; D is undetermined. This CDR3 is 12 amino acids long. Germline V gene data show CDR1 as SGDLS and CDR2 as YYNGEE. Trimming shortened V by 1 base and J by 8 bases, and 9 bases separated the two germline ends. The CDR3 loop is CASSVREYGYTF. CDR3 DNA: TGTGCCAGCAGCGTAAGGGAATACGGCTACACCTTC. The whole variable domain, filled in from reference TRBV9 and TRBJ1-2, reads DSGVTQTPKHLITATGQRVTLRCSPRSGDLSVYWYQQSLDQGLQFLIQYYNGEERAKGNILERFSAQQFPDLHSELNLSSLELGDSALYFCASSVREYGYTFGSGTRLTVV.

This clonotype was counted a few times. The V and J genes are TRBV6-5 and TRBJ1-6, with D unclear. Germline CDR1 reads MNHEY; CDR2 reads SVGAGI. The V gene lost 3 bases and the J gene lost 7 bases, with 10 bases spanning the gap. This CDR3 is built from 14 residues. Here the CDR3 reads CASSYVPENSPLHF. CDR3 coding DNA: TGTGCCAGCAGTTATGTACCCGAAAATTCACCCCTCCACTTT.

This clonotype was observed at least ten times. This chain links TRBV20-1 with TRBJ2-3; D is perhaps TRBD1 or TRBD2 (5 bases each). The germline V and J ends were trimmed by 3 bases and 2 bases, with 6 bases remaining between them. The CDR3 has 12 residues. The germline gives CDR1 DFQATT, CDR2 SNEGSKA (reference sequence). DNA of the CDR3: TGCAGTGCTAGGGGGGACACAGATACGCAGTATTTT. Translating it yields CSARGDTDTQYF.

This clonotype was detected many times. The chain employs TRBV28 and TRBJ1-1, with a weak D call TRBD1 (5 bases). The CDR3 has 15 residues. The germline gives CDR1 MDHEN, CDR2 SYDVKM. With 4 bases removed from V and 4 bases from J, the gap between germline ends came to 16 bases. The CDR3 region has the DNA TGTGCCAGCAGTTCGATAGACAGAGATCTCACTGAAGCTTTCTTT. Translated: CASSSIDRDLTEAFF.

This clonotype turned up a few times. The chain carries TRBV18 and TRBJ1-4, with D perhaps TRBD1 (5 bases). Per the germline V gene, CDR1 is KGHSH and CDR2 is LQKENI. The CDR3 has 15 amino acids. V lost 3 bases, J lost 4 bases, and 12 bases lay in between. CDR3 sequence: CASSPRDLDNEKLFF. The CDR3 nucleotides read TGTGCCAGCTCACCCCGGGACTTAGATAATGAAAAACTGTTTTTT.

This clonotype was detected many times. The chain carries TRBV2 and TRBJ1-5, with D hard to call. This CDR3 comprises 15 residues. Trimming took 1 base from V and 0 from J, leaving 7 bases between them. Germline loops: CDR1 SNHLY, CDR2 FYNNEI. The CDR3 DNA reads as TGTGCCAGCAGTGAAGGGTGGGATAGCAATCAGCCCCAGCATTTT. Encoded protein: CASSEGWDSNQPQHF.

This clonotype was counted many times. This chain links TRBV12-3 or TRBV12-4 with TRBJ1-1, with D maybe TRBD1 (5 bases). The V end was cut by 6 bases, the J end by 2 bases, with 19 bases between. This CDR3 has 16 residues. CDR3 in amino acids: CASRLTEPKLNTEAFF. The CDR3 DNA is TGTGCCAGCAGGCTGACAGAGCCCAAACTCAACACTGAAGCTTTCTTT.

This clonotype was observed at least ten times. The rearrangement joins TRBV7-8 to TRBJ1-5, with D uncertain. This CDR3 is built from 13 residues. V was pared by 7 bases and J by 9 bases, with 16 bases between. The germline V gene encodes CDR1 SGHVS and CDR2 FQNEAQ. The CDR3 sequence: CASTARTRRPQHF. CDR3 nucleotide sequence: TGTGCCAGCACAGCCCGTACCCGGCGGCCCCAGCATTTT.

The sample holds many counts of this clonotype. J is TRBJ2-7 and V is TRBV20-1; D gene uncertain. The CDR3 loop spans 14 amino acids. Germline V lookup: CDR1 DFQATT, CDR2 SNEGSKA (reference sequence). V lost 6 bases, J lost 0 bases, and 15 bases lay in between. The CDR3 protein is CSALKMVFSYEQYF. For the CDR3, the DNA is TGCAGTGCCCTAAAGATGGTATTCTCCTACGAGCAGTACTTC.

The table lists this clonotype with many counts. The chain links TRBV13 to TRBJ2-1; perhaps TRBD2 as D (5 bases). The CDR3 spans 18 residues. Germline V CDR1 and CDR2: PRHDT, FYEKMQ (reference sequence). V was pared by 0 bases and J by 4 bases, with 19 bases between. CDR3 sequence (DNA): TGTGCCAGCAGCTTAGGACCTTGGCCTAGGAGGATTTACAATGAGCAGTTCTTC. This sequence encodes CASSLGPWPRRIYNEQFF.